This T cell receptor beta chain was identified in a study of T cell repertoires in cytomegalovirus infection. As for the study in general: Selected CMV epitopes included recently identified HLA-C-restricted ones as well as well-studied HLA-B-restricted ones. TCR beta signatures that were public indicated CMV infection and matching HLA type.

The study's findings and limits: In two of eight donors, the top clonotype was HLA-C-restricted CMV-specific.

In regard to this clonotype: Its antigen is as yet unknown.

TCRdb itself ran the reads through MiXCR, one entry per CDR3 protein. The sample carries about 770,000 distinct CDR3 sequences, 25% to 35% recorded once. Germline V gene lookup returns CDR1 SGHRS and CDR2 YFSETQ. The length of the CDR3 is 16 residues. V shed 4 bases and J 0 bases; nucleotides not matched to a gene: 7. The clonotype comes from a human donor in good health (CMV status not recorded). Some clones in this sample may be carry-over from other donors' samples. The material was cultured CD8+ T cells from PBMCs, obtained from culture after CMV antigen stimulation. The V call is TRBV5-1, the J call TRBJ2-3; 8 positions match TRBD2. The DNA for the CDR3 is TGCGCCAGCAGCCCCCGCGGGGGGCTGAGCACAGATACGCAGTATTTT. Translated, it gives CASSPRGGLSTDTQYF. The variable domain in full, with the rest retrieved from reference TRBV5-1 and TRBJ2-3, is KAGVTQTPRYLIKTRGQQVTLSCSPISGHRSVSWYQQTPGQGLQFLFEYFSETQRNKGNFPGRFSGRQFSNSRSEMNVSTLELGDSALYLCASSPRGGLSTDTQYFGPGTRLTVL.